This TCR beta chain was sequenced in a study of CD8+ T cells in alopecia areata. Study-wide findings and caveats: Possibly because of HLA-related factors, TCR sharing was less clear across patients than in mice. Scalp sequencing also captures normal skin's resident alphabeta T cells. Lesional tissue from the scalp (especially in alopecia totalis/universalis) showed higher clonality than normal scalp.

The CDR3 covers 14 residues. The ends were cut back, 4 bases at V and 3 bases at J, with 12 bases in the middle. Germline assignment: CDR1 MGHRA and CDR2 YSYEKL. On this clone: No antigen is known for it.

Investigators sorted PBMCs to obtain both CD4+ and CD8+ T cells. Reverse transcription of extracted RNA yielded cDNA, which provided the sequencing template. Clones were read by immunoSEQ multiplex PCR, and TCRdb kept only the in-frame ones, dropping some. The sample consists of around 190,000 clones, roughly three fifths of them appearing once. The V and J genes are TRBV4-1 and TRBJ1-1; D not certain. This TCR was sampled from a human donor in good health. The specimen sequenced was CD8+ T cells sorted from blood. The CDR3 nucleotides read TGCGCCAGCAGCCCTGAGGCGGCAGACACTGAAGCTTTCTTT. Translation gives CASSPEAADTEAFF.